One sample yielded the 21 T cell receptor beta chains listed below, sequenced in a study of cytotoxic CD8 clonotypes in ibrutinib-treated CLL. Clones were sequenced by immunoSEQ multiplex PCR, and TCRdb holds only the in-frame ones, with some missing. Of around 150,000 clones in the sample, 70% to 90% are singletons; the top ten hold 3% to 3.5%. Sample: PBMCs, taken at disease progression, from a patient treated with ibrutinib. The receptor set was obtained from a human donor with chronic lymphocytic leukemia.

The chain employs TRBV5-1 and TRBJ1-2, with 9 bases aligning to TRBD1. Trimming cost V 4 bases and J 11 bases; bases outside gene matches: 12. The germline CDR1 and CDR2 sequences are SGHRS and YFSETQ. The CDR3 runs to 14 residues. The chain's CDR3 is CASSGTDRGSQYTF. CDR3 DNA: TGCGCCAGCAGCGGAACGGACAGGGGCTCTCAGTACACCTTC.

This rearrangement joins TRBV19 to TRBJ2-7, with 10 bases that match TRBD1. The CDR3 spans 15 residues. V dropped 5 bases and J dropped 3; count of bases not matched to a gene: 7. Germline lookup yields CDR1 LNHDA and CDR2 SQIVND (reference sequence). The CDR3 reads CASSLGGTGVYEQYF. DNA of the CDR3: TGTGCCAGTAGTTTGGGGGGGACAGGGGTCTACGAGCAGTACTTC.

V is TRBV19 and J is TRBJ1-5; TRBD1 is a possible D gene (6 bases). CDR1 LNHDA and CDR2 SQIVND come from the germline V gene (reference sequence). CDR3 length equals 16 residues. The V end lost 6 bases, the J end lost 0 bases, and 15 bases lay between the germline ends. Here the CDR3 reads CASRGGAPNSNQPQHF. The DNA of the CDR3 is TGTGCCAGTAGAGGGGGGGCCCCTAATAGCAATCAGCCCCAGCATTTT.

The V gene is TRBV6-1, the J gene TRBJ1-1; a weak D match, TRBD1 (6 bases). Trimming stripped 8 bases from V and 4 bases from J, with 14 bases between. This CDR3 region has 13 residues. The V gene's germline CDR1 is MNHNS and CDR2 SASEGT. As DNA, the CDR3 is TGTGCCAGCTTAGGACAGAGGGCCACTGAAGCTTTCTTT. Residues: CASLGQRATEAFF.

The gene calls are TRBV28 and TRBJ2-3; D assignment may be TRBD1 or TRBD2 (5 bases each). CDR1 MDHEN and CDR2 SYDVKM come from the germline V gene. CDR3 size: 14 residues. Trimming pared 2 bases from V and 4 bases from J, leaving 10 bases between. The CDR3 region has the DNA TGTGCCAGCAGTTTACTGGGGGTCGCAGATACGCAGTATTTT. Protein product: CASSLLGVADTQYF.

This clone occurred once. The chain uses TRBV29-1 and TRBJ2-3; D tentatively reads TRBD1 or TRBD2 (5 bases each). The CDR3 consists of 16 residues. The V end was cut by 0 bases, the J end by 4 bases, with 17 bases between. Germline values: CDR1 SQVTM, CDR2 ANQGSEA. Written as DNA, the CDR3 is TGCAGCGTTGAAGAACTAAGGGGTCTCGGGGCAGATACGCAGTATTTT. This translates into CSVEELRGLGADTQYF.

This chain connects TRBV28 to TRBJ1-1; D remains unclear. Germline lookup yields CDR1 MDHEN and CDR2 SYDVKM. The length of the CDR3 is 12 residues. Trimming took 6 bases from V and 1 from J, leaving 6 bases between them. CDR3 residues: CASSRPNTEAFF. CDR3 bases: TGTGCCAGCAGCCGACCGAACACTGAAGCTTTCTTT.

This chain joins TRBV29-1 and TRBJ2-5; D may correspond to TRBD1 or TRBD2 (7 bases each). With 3 bases removed from V and 5 bases from J, the gap between germline ends came to 13 bases. CDR1 is SQVTM, CDR2 ANQGSEA, per germline. The CDR3 extends over 13 amino acids. The CDR3 loop reads CSVDRGGMETQYF. In DNA form, the CDR3 reads TGCAGCGTTGACAGGGGGGGCATGGAGACCCAGTACTTC.

This chain connects TRBV6-5 to TRBJ1-1; 7 positions match TRBD1. V shed 6 bases, J shed 11 bases, and the junction held 15 bases outside the gene matches. Germline CDR1 and CDR2: MNHEY and SVGAGI. There are 14 residues in the CDR3. Here the CDR3 DNA reads TGTGCCAGCAGCTATACGACAGGGATCTTCGGGGCTTTCTTT. As protein: CASSYTTGIFGAFF.

This chain joins TRBV5-1 and TRBJ2-1; D perhaps matches TRBD2 (7 bases). The CDR3 contains 16 residues. The germline V gene has CDR1 SGHRS and CDR2 YFSETQ. V lost 0 bases and J 4 bases, leaving 14 bases between the germline ends. DNA of the CDR3: TGCGCCAGCAGCTTGGCCGCTGGGAGGGGGTACAATGAGCAGTTCTTC. Translated, it gives CASSLAAGRGYNEQFF.

The V and J genes are TRBV9 and TRBJ1-1, with D possibly being TRBD1 (6 bases). Trimming shortened V by 3 bases and J by 3 bases, and 12 bases separated the two germline ends. The germline V gene has CDR1 SGDLS and CDR2 YYNGEE. The length of the CDR3 is 14 residues. For the CDR3, the DNA is TGTGCCAGCAGCGCCGGCAGGGGTTACACTGAAGCTTTCTTT. It specifies CASSAGRGYTEAFF. The entire variable domain, with the rest obtained from reference TRBV9 and TRBJ1-1, is as follows: DSGVTQTPKHLITATGQRVTLRCSPRSGDLSVYWYQQSLDQGLQFLIQYYNGEERAKGNILERFSAQQFPDLHSELNLSSLELGDSALYFCASSAGRGYTEAFFGQGTRLTVV.

The chain joins TRBV28 to TRBJ1-2; 8 positions match TRBD1. The germline V gene encodes CDR1 MDHEN and CDR2 SYDVKM. This CDR3 is 16 amino acids long. V gave up 6 bases and J gave up 5 bases; unmatched junction bases: 14. CDR3 amino acids: CASSLLGQGPGYGYTF. The CDR3 nucleotides read TGTGCCAGCAGCCTCCTAGGACAGGGACCAGGGTATGGCTACACCTTC.

The chain combines TRBV29-1 with TRBJ1-2; TRBD1 matches at 7 bases. The length of the CDR3 is 13 residues. Germline CDR1 and CDR2: SQVTM and ANQGSEA. V lost 6 bases and J lost 7; bases outside the gene matches: 11. The CDR3: CSVEVSGGAGYTF. In DNA form, the CDR3 reads TGCAGCGTCGAGGTATCAGGGGGGGCTGGCTACACCTTC. Together with reference TRBV29-1 and TRBJ1-2, the CDR3 gives the full variable domain: SAVISQKPSRDICQRGTSLTIQCQVDSQVTMMFWYRQQPGQSLTLIATANQGSEATYESGFVIDKFPISRPNLTFSTLTVSNMSPEDSSIYLCSVEVSGGAGYTFGSGTRLTVV.

In the case of this clone: A junction boundary mismatches the germline segment, possibly from a read error. The chain joins TRBV28 to TRBJ2-7; D not resolved. CDR1 is MDHEN and CDR2 is SYDVKM in the germline V gene. This CDR3 has 13 residues. Here the CDR3 DNA reads TGTGCCAGCAGTTCATTATTTCCTTATCTATCCCTCTTC. Translation: CASSSLFPYLSLF.

The rearrangement links TRBV29-1 to TRBJ2-7; 8 nucleotides line up with TRBD2. Trimming cost V 4 bases and J 4 bases; bases outside gene matches: 9. The CDR3 totals 14 residues. The germline V gene encodes CDR1 SQVTM and CDR2 ANQGSEA. The CDR3 sequence is CSVVLAGGGYEQYF. The CDR3 DNA reads as TGCAGCGTTGTCCTGGCGGGAGGAGGGTACGAGCAGTACTTC.

This rearrangement joins TRBV28 to TRBJ2-7; D gene ambiguous. The CDR3 sequence is 11 residues long. V was shortened by 5 bases and J by 7 bases, with 9 bases between the two germline ends. CDR1 and CDR2 (germline): MDHEN, SYDVKM. The CDR3 nucleotides are TGTGCCAGCAGTATAACGAGGGAGCAGTACTTC. It is translated as CASSITREQYF.

This rearrangement joins TRBV5-1 to TRBJ2-5; no clear D gene. Germline V gene data show CDR1 as SGHRS and CDR2 as YFSETQ. The CDR3 runs 14 residues. V shed 0 bases and J shed 0 bases, with 6 bases lying between them. In DNA, the CDR3 is TGCGCCAGCAGCTTGGCCGAGAACCAAGAGACCCAGTACTTC. Translating gives CASSLAENQETQYF.

This clone was observed a single time. V gene TRBV2 combines with J gene TRBJ2-7, with 7 bases fitting TRBD1. This CDR3 comprises 14 residues. The V segment lost 7 bases and the J segment 1 base; nucleotides outside the gene matches: 7. The V gene's germline CDR1 is SNHLY and CDR2 FYNNEI. In DNA, the CDR3 is TGTGCCAGCACCCAACTGACAGGGTCCTACGAGCAGTACTTC. Its protein product is CASTQLTGSYEQYF.

The rearrangement uses TRBV4-1 and TRBJ2-7; 9 nucleotides align to TRBD1. The CDR3 has 13 residues. V trimming: 0 bases; J trimming: 11 bases; junction bases outside the gene matches: 5. Looked up from germline, CDR1 is MGHRA and CDR2 is YSYEKL. CDR3 sequence (DNA): TGCGCCAGCAGCCAAGATCCGGACAGGGGCGAGTACTTC. Translation: CASSQDPDRGEYF.

The J gene is TRBJ1-1, the V gene TRBV6-5; no firm D call. The germline CDR1 and CDR2 sequences are MNHEY and SVGAGI. The CDR3 is made up of 13 amino acids. Trimming took 2 bases from V and 1 from J, leaving 5 bases between them. CDR3 in amino acids: CASSYAGNTEAFF. The CDR3 DNA reads as TGTGCCAGCAGTTACGCGGGGAACACTGAAGCTTTCTTT.

V gene TRBV5-1 combines with J gene TRBJ2-1; 13 nucleotides line up with TRBD2. CDR3 length equals 16 residues. After removal of 0 bases from V and 4 bases from J, the junction contained 1 base not matched to a gene. The germline V gene has CDR1 SGHRS and CDR2 YFSETQ. The CDR3 nucleotides read TGCGCCAGCAGCTTGGGACTAGCGGGAGGATACAATGAGCAGTTCTTC. Amino acid sequence: CASSLGLAGGYNEQFF.